This T cell receptor beta chain was recovered during a study of shared T cell receptors in the human thymus. Clones were read by immunoSEQ multiplex PCR, and TCRdb kept only the in-frame ones, dropping some. The table includes about 610,000 clones, around 89% detected once. This same sample was also taken into another study, of human thymus T cells. That work adds: Thymus tissue for the work was resected from patients undergoing corrective heart surgery. Usage of V and J genes appeared biased in thymic and blood repertoires. Unrelated individuals reportedly shared highly overlapping thymic TCR repertoires.

Material for sequencing was thymocytes. The sequence derives from a boy younger than two with a congenital heart defect.

The CDR3 loop is CASKGRTDLRSTEAFF. The CDR3 DNA sequence: TGCGCCAGCAAGGGCCGGACAGACCTTCGATCCACTGAAGCTTTCTTT. The genes are TRBV23-1 and TRBJ1-1; D might be TRBD1 (6 bases). TRBV23-1 is treated as an ORF (open reading frame) with a function not yet certain. The CDR3 has 16 amino acids. Trimming pared 7 bases from V and 4 bases from J, leaving 22 bases between.